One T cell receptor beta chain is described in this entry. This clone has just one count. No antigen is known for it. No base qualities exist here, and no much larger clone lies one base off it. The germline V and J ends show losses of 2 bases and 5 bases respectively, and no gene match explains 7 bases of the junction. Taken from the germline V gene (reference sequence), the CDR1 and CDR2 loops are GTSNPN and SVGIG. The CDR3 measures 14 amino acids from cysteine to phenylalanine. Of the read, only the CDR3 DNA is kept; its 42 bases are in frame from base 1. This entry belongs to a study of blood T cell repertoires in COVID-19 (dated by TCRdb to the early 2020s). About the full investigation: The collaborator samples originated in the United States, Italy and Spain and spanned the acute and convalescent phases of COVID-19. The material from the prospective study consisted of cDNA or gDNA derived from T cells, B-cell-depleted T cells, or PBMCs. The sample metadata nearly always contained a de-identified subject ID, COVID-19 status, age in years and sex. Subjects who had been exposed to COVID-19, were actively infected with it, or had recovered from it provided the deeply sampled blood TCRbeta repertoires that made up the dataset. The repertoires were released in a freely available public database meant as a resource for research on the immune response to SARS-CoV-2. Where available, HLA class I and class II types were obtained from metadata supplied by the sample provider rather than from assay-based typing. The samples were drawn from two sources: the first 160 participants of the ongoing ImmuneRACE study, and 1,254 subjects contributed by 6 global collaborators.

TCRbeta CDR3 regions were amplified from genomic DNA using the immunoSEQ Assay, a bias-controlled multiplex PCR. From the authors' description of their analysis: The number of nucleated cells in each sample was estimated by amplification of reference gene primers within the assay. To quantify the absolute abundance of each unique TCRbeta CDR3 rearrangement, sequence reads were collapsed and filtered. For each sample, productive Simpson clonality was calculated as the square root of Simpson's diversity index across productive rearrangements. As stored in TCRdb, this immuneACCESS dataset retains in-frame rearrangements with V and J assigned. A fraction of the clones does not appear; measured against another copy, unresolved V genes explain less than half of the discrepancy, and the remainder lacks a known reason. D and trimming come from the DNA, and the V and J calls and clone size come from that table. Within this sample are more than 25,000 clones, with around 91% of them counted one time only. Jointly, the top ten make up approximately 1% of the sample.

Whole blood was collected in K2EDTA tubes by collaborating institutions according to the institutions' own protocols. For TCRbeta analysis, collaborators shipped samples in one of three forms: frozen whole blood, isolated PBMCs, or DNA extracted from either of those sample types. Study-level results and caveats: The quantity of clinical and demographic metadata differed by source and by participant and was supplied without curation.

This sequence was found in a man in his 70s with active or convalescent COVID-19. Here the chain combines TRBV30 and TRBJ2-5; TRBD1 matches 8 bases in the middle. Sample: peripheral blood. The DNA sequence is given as TGTGCCTGGAGTATGGGACAGGCTCGGGAGACCCAGTACTTC. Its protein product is CAWSMGQARETQYF.